The 22 T cell receptor beta chains below were found in one sample sequenced in a study of CXCR3-negative and CXCR3-positive naive CD8 T cells. Study-level findings and limits: Naive cells with CXCR3 showed TRB CDR3s that were more hydrophobic than those in CXCR3-negative naive cells.

These receptors lack a known antigen. Libraries were UMI-labeled 5' RACE TRB cDNA. Each CDR3 protein gets one entry in TCRdb, which reprocessed the 5' RACE reads and gives no DNA. Its clone listing holds over 95,000 distinct CDR3 sequences. Sample: naive CXCR3+ CD8+ T cells from blood. Sample subset: CD45RO-CCR7+CD27+CD95- naive CD8+ T cells expressing CXCR3 (TNR3+). These receptors came from a human donor in good health. Some clones in this sample may be carry-over from other donors' samples.

The chain uses TRBV29-1 and TRBJ1-5; TCRdb reports TRBD1, a call that lacks DNA to check it against. The CDR3 is 11 amino acids. CDR1 and CDR2 (germline): SQVTM, ANQGSEA. CDR3 region: CSVEDDRGQHF.

J is TRBJ1-2 and V is TRBV29-1. There are 13 residues in the CDR3. Germline V gene lookup returns CDR1 SQVTM and CDR2 ANQGSEA. The CDR3: CSVDPGGNYGYTF.

This rearrangement joins TRBV19 to TRBJ2-1; as DNA is missing, the TRBD1 call by TCRdb cannot be tested. This CDR3 region has 16 residues. CDR1 LNHDA and CDR2 SQIVND come from the germline V gene (reference sequence). CDR3 in amino acids: CASSWTGSRSYNEQFF.

The chain links TRBV9 to TRBJ2-7; TCRdb's D call of TRBD2 is untestable without DNA. The CDR3 consists of 15 residues. CDR1 is SGDLS, CDR2 YYNGEE, per germline. The CDR3 reads CASSVASSGVYEQYF.

This rearrangement joins TRBV5-4 to TRBJ2-1; the TCRdb call, TRBD1, lacks DNA for checking. CDR1 SGHNT and CDR2 YYREEE come from the germline V gene (reference sequence). This CDR3 is 15 amino acids long. This CDR3 reads CASSSISDRNNEQFF.

The chain joins TRBV7-2 to TRBJ2-5; TCRdb lists TRBD2, though no DNA is available to test this call. Germline-derived CDR1 and CDR2 are SGHTA and FQGNSA. CDR3 length: 15 residues. CDR3 in amino acids: CASSFEGLAQETQYF.

V is TRBV12-3 or TRBV12-4 and J is TRBJ1-5. The CDR3 spans 11 residues. This chain's CDR3 is CASSSGQPQHF.

The rearrangement joins TRBV28 to TRBJ2-5; TCRdb names TRBD2, which stays unverified in the absence of DNA. CDR1 is MDHEN, CDR2 SYDVKM, per germline. The CDR3 is made up of 13 amino acids. This CDR3 is CASSGLAGETQYF.

The chain links TRBV27 to TRBJ2-3; TCRdb proposes TRBD2, but this gene call is untestable without DNA. CDR3 length: 16 amino acids. Germline CDR1 MNHEY, CDR2 SMNVEV (reference sequence). The CDR3 loop reads CASSYSLGLRTDTQYF.

The CDR3 reads CASSWRDYEQYF. The chain has TRBV7-6 and TRBJ2-7. The CDR3 is 12 residues long. CDR1 is SGHVS, CDR2 FNYEAQ, per germline.

J is TRBJ1-5 and V is TRBV3-1. The germline V gene encodes CDR1 LGHDT and CDR2 YNNKEL (reference sequence). The CDR3 has 13 residues. This CDR3 is CASSQVVNQPQHF.

The V gene is TRBV6-1, the J gene TRBJ2-3; TCRdb's D gene call, TRBD2, goes unchecked for lack of DNA. Germline V gives CDR1 MNHNS, CDR2 SASEGT. This CDR3 comprises 14 residues. CDR3 sequence reads: CASCRGESTDTQYF.

The V gene is TRBV27, the J gene TRBJ1-2. CDR1 and CDR2 from the germline V gene are MNHEY and SMNVEV (reference sequence). CDR3 length: 13 amino acids. CDR3 sequence: CASSLSTTNGYTF.

The chain has TRBV4-1 and TRBJ1-4; TCRdb returns TRBD1, unconfirmable since there is no DNA. Germline values: CDR1 MGHRA, CDR2 YSYEKL. CDR3 length equals 20 residues. The CDR3 sequence is CASSQDPRDRDDYGNEKLFF.

V gene TRBV18 combines with J gene TRBJ2-7; TCRdb lists TRBD1, though no DNA is available to test this call. Germline CDR1 is KGHSH and CDR2 is LQKENI. The CDR3 sequence is 15 residues long. The CDR3 sequence: CASSPPDRGVYEQYF.

V and J are TRBV20-1 and TRBJ2-7; the D gene TCRdb calls, TRBD2, cannot be checked with no DNA. Germline V gene data show CDR1 as DFQATT and CDR2 as SNEGSKA (reference sequence). The CDR3 extends over 14 amino acids. CDR3 in amino acids: CSAAPLAEVYEQYF.

This chain joins TRBV2 and TRBJ2-7; TCRdb names TRBD1, which stays unverified in the absence of DNA. Germline CDR1 SNHLY, CDR2 FYNNEI. This CDR3 has 14 residues. CDR3 residues: CASRGTGVWYEQYF.

The rearrangement joins TRBV7-2 to TRBJ2-5; TCRdb's D gene call, TRBD2, goes unchecked for lack of DNA. Looked up from germline, CDR1 is SGHTA and CDR2 is FQGNSA. This CDR3 spans 16 amino acids. The CDR3 protein is CASSLLSTSILETQYF. Full variable domain (outside the CDR3, taken from reference TRBV7-2 and TRBJ2-5): GAGVSQSPSNKVTEKGKDVELRCDPISGHTALYWYRQSLGQGLEFLIYFQGNSAPDKSGLPSDRFSAERTGGSVSTLTIQRTQQEDSAVYLCASSLLSTSILETQYFGPGTRLLVL.

The gene calls are TRBV25-1 and TRBJ2-7. The germline gives CDR1 MGHDK, CDR2 SYGVNS. This CDR3 has 13 amino acids. This CDR3 is CASSELGNSEQYF.

The chain joins TRBV3-1 to TRBJ2-5; TCRdb designates TRBD1, a call that cannot be tested without DNA. The germline V gene has CDR1 LGHDT and CDR2 YNNKEL (reference sequence). The CDR3 runs 16 residues. The CDR3 loop reads CASSQTRTGLGETQYF.

This chain connects TRBV28 to TRBJ1-2; TCRdb outputs TRBD1, but without DNA this stays unchecked. The length of the CDR3 is 14 residues. Germline lookup yields CDR1 MDHEN and CDR2 SYDVKM. The CDR3 reads CASSLQDRGYGYTF.

The chain recombines TRBV7-9 with TRBJ2-7; TCRdb reports TRBD1, a call that lacks DNA to check it against. The CDR3 loop spans 16 amino acids. The germline V gene encodes CDR1 SEHNR and CDR2 FQNEAQ (reference sequence). This CDR3 is CASSGARRDPSYEQYF.